These T cell receptor beta chains were read from a single sample in a study of response to subunit inactivated influenza vaccine. TCRdb reprocessed the RT-PCR reads via MiXCR and lists one record per CDR3 protein. The repertoire holds around 150,000 distinct CDR3 sequences, with approximately 11% as singletons. Source: non-naive T cells sorted from PBMCs, taken roughly 46 days after vaccination. The receptors here all came from a man aged 45-65 years who received an inactivated influenza vaccine. Both conserved end residues are trimmed from each CDR3. Size tells how often a clone was seen (once, few, many) or the class of an expanded clone, and some rows leave it out.

many,TRBV20-1,14,TRBJ2-3,SARVGLREGRDTQY
many,TRBV28,13,TRBJ1-6,ASLAGRTYNSPLH
.,TRBV5-1,14,TRBJ2-3,ASKEGGGPPTDTQY
many,TRBV7-2,12,TRBJ2-7,ASSPRTGDNEQY
.,TRBV2,10,TRBJ2-7,GGQGVSEEQY
many,TRBV12-3/TRBV12-4,10,TRBJ2-3,ASSLNRDTQY
few,TRBV5-6,16,TRBJ2-2,ASTTGTSGRANTGELF
many,TRBV6-2/TRBV6-3,12,TRBJ1-5,ASSYSGGNQPQH
few,TRBV12-3/TRBV12-4,15,TRBJ1-3,ASSPGQASISGNTIY
many,TRBV5-1,13,TRBJ2-3,ASSLGGTGGELRY
few,TRBV3-1,10,TRBJ1-2,ASSQEGVGYT
few,TRBV5-1,12,TRBJ2-5,ASSPTGSQETQY
.,TRBV7-9,10,TRBJ2-7,ASSFSGAEQY
.,TRBV18,13,TRBJ2-5,ASSPLTGGQETQY